This T cell receptor (beta chain) was identified in a study of Graves' ophthalmopathy and Graves' hyperthyroidism. Amplification of the TCR beta CDR3 regions used RNA transcripts (as template). HTBI-primed RT-PCR formed the first round, and a multiplex PCR formed the second. TCRdb analysed the multiplex PCR reads with MiXCR anew, one entry per CDR3 protein. The sample has approximately 410,000 distinct CDR3 sequences, over 15% seen once. Germline-derived CDR1 and CDR2 are SNHLY and FYNNEI. The CDR3 spans 14 residues. V shed 6 bases and J shed 4 bases, with 16 bases lying between them. This clonotype appeared many times.

The chain is built from TRBV2 and TRBJ2-7; D gene unclear. Sequenced input: peripheral blood. The origin of this receptor is a woman younger than 35 with stable Graves' hyperthyroidism. CDR3 sequence (DNA): TGTGCCAGCAGCCCACCTGTGCAGTCATACGAGCAGTACTTC. It encodes CASSPPVQSYEQYF.